The 28 T cell receptor beta chains in this list originate from one sample, sequenced in a study of shared clonotypes between healthy human individuals. TCRdb keeps only in-frame clones here, not all; method: immunoSEQ multiplex PCR. The table includes over a million clones, nearly 99% detected once. Specimen: naive CD4+ T cells sorted from blood. Subset noted: CD45RA+ positively selected. The receptors stem from a young man in good health.

V usage is TRBV27 and J usage is TRBJ2-5, with 8 bases fitting TRBD1. CDR1 is MNHEY, CDR2 SMNVEV, per germline (reference sequence). This CDR3 comprises 13 residues. Trimming at V came to 5 bases and at J to 8 bases, leaving 7 bases not matched to a gene. For the CDR3, the DNA is TGTGCCAGCAGTCCCTCCGGACAGGGAACCCAGTACTTC. Protein product: CASSPSGQGTQYF.

The gene calls are TRBV5-6 and TRBJ2-7, with D uncertain. Trimming removed 1 base from V and 7 bases from J, with 9 bases in between. The CDR3 covers 12 residues. CDR1 SGHDT and CDR2 YYEEEE come from the germline V gene. Here the CDR3 DNA reads TGTGCCAGCAGCTTGAATAGGTGGGAGCAGTACTTC. Translated: CASSLNRWEQYF.

This clone has just one count. This chain links TRBV5-6 with TRBJ2-1; TRBD2 matches 7 bases. Per germline, CDR1 SGHDT and CDR2 YYEEEE. V gave up 4 bases and J gave up 8 bases; unmatched junction bases: 15. This CDR3 has 16 amino acids. The CDR3 bases are TGTGCCAGCAGCCCATGGACGGCCCGCCTAGCGGATGAGCAGTTCTTC. It is translated as CASSPWTARLADEQFF.

The chain employs TRBV5-1 and TRBJ2-2; D assignment may be TRBD1 or TRBD2 (5 bases each). The CDR3 length is 16 residues. The germline CDR1 and CDR2 sequences are SGHRS and YFSETQ. The V and J ends lost 4 bases and 1 base respectively, with 14 bases between them. This chain's CDR3 is CASSAGTTLNTGELFF. DNA of the CDR3: TGCGCCAGCAGCGCCGGGACCACCCTGAACACCGGGGAGCTGTTTTTT.

This clone was observed once. The gene calls are TRBV6-6 and TRBJ2-5; D not certain. This CDR3 region has 13 residues. Germline CDR1 and CDR2: MNHNY and SVGAGI (reference sequence). Trimming removed 5 bases from V and 5 bases from J, with 12 bases in between. For the CDR3, the DNA is TGTGCCAGCAGTCGAGGTGATAGGGAGACCCAGTACTTC. Translated, it gives CASSRGDRETQYF.

The gene calls are TRBV7-8 and TRBJ1-5; weak D call: TRBD1 (6 bases). From germline, CDR1 is SGHVS and CDR2 FQNEAQ. Trimming cost V 2 bases and J 3 bases, with 17 bases left between them. The CDR3 is 17 residues long. The DNA for the CDR3 is TGTGCCAGCAGCTTATACAGGGTACAGCCGGCCAATCAGCCCCAGCATTTT. It is translated as CASSLYRVQPANQPQHF.

CDR3 nucleotides: TGCGCCAGCAGCCAGGGACTAGCGGGGACCAAAAACATTCAGTACTTC. Translation: CASSQGLAGTKNIQYF. This chain connects TRBV5-1 to TRBJ2-4, with 13 bases aligning to TRBD2. Trimming at V came to 4 bases and at J to 2 bases, leaving 3 bases not matched to a gene. CDR3 length: 16 amino acids. Germline V gives CDR1 SGHRS, CDR2 YFSETQ.

This rearrangement joins TRBV9 to TRBJ2-7; D gene uncertain. The germline gives CDR1 SGDLS, CDR2 YYNGEE. This CDR3 has 15 residues. V was shortened by 0 bases and J by 2 bases, with 12 bases between the two germline ends. The CDR3 DNA sequence: TGTGCCAGCAGCGTAGATTTAGCCGTAACCTACGAGCAGTACTTC. It codes for CASSVDLAVTYEQYF.

The chain employs TRBV2 and TRBJ2-6; 13 positions agree with TRBD2. The CDR3 loop spans 17 amino acids. V dropped 5 bases and J dropped 4; count of bases not matched to a gene: 5. Germline V gene lookup returns CDR1 SNHLY and CDR2 FYNNEI. The CDR3 sequence: CASSPGLAGPGANVLTF. CDR3 sequence (DNA): TGTGCCAGCAGTCCGGGACTAGCGGGACCCGGGGCCAACGTCCTGACTTTC. The variable domain in full, with the rest retrieved from reference TRBV2 and TRBJ2-6, is EPEVTQTPSHQVTQMGQEVILRCVPISNHLYFYWYRQILGQKVEFLVSFYNNEISEKSEIFDDQFSVERPDGSNFTLKIRSTKLEDSAMYFCASSPGLAGPGANVLTFGAGSRLTVL.

The chain has TRBV20-1 and TRBJ2-4; D not resolved. V dropped 1 base and J dropped 9 bases, with 7 bases sitting between them. CDR3 length: 11 residues. Germline V CDR1 and CDR2: DFQATT, SNEGSKA (reference sequence). The CDR3 nucleotides read TGCAGTGCTAGAGTGCGTAGCATTCAGTACTTC. Protein product: CSARVRSIQYF.

This chain joins TRBV7-6 and TRBJ1-1; 12 nucleotides line up with TRBD1. CDR3 length: 17 residues. V shed 4 bases, J shed 3 bases, and the junction held 9 bases outside the gene matches. Germline loops: CDR1 SGHVS, CDR2 FNYEAQ. The DNA for the CDR3 is TGTGCCAGCAGCTGGGGCCGGGACAGGGGGCAAGACACTGAAGCTTTCTTT. It yields the protein CASSWGRDRGQDTEAFF.

The CDR3 DNA reads as TGTGCCAGCAGTGATGGAGGGAGTTCCAATCAGCCCCAGCATTTT. It is translated as CASSDGGSSNQPQHF. The chain joins TRBV2 to TRBJ1-5; D not resolved. The germline CDR1 and CDR2 sequences are SNHLY and FYNNEI. The CDR3 contains 15 residues. V was clipped by 3 bases and J by 3 bases, with 12 bases between them.

The rearrangement joins TRBV5-5 to TRBJ1-2; D possibly corresponds to TRBD1 (5 bases). Per germline, CDR1 SGHKS and CDR2 YYEKEE (reference sequence). The CDR3 spans 14 residues. Trimming cost V 1 base and J 5 bases, with 12 bases left between them. The CDR3 nucleotides read TGTGCCAGCAGCTTGAGGGAGGGGTTTTATGGCTACACCTTC. Protein product: CASSLREGFYGYTF. The entire variable domain, with the rest obtained from reference TRBV5-5 and TRBJ1-2, is as follows: DAGVTQSPTHLIKTRGQQVTLRCSPISGHKSVSWYQQVLGQGPQFIFQYYEKEERGRGNFPDRFSARQFPNYSSELNVNALLLGDSALYLCASSLREGFYGYTFGSGTRLTVV.

With regard to this clone: The sample contains more than one DNA sequence encoding this CDR3. The chain couples TRBV18 to TRBJ2-7; D gene ambiguous. The CDR3 consists of 12 residues. V dropped 4 bases and J dropped 0 bases, with 4 bases sitting between them. The germline gives CDR1 KGHSH, CDR2 LQKENI. The CDR3 nucleotides are TGTGCCAGCTCACTTCTCTCCTACGAGCAGTACTTC. Translation gives CASSLLSYEQYF.

The chain has TRBV7-9 and TRBJ1-2; 8 nucleotides match TRBD1. Germline V CDR1 and CDR2: SEHNR, FQNEAQ (reference sequence). Trimming took 4 bases from V and 8 from J; bases not matched to a gene: 6. The CDR3 extends over 13 amino acids. CDR3 nucleotide sequence: TGTGCCAGCAGCTCGGGACAGGCGGACGGCTACACCTTC. This encodes CASSSGQADGYTF.

The V gene is TRBV6-1, the J gene TRBJ2-7; 8 nucleotides line up with TRBD1. In germline, CDR1 is MNHNS, CDR2 SASEGT. The CDR3 contains 15 residues. Trimming removed 4 bases from V and 4 bases from J; junction bases left unmatched: 9. DNA for the CDR3: TGTGCCAGCAGTGGGTCGGACAGGGCTAGGTACGAGCAGTACTTC. It yields the protein CASSGSDRARYEQYF.

This chain uses TRBV25-1 with TRBJ2-7, with TRBD2 matching over 9 bases. This CDR3 region has 12 residues. The ends lost 10 bases at V and 4 bases at J; junction bases unmatched: 5. Germline V lookup: CDR1 MGHDK, CDR2 SYGVNS. The CDR3 spells CATAGGIYEQYF. CDR3 coding DNA: TGTGCCACCGCGGGAGGGATTTACGAGCAGTACTTC.

The chain couples TRBV5-1 to TRBJ2-7; 9 bases match TRBD1. Per germline, CDR1 SGHRS and CDR2 YFSETQ. The CDR3 consists of 16 residues. V lost 3 bases to trimming and J lost 4 bases; unmatched junction nucleotides: 11. CDR3 protein: CASSSGTGTGRYEQYF. Here the CDR3 DNA reads TGCGCCAGCAGCTCGGGGACCGGGACAGGGAGGTACGAGCAGTACTTC. The full variable domain, in which reference TRBV5-1 and TRBJ2-7 provide the parts outside the CDR3, is KAGVTQTPRYLIKTRGQQVTLSCSPISGHRSVSWYQQTPGQGLQFLFEYFSETQRNKGNFPGRFSGRQFSNSRSEMNVSTLELGDSALYLCASSSGTGTGRYEQYFGPGTRLTVT.

J is TRBJ1-1 and V is TRBV7-2; 9 positions agree with TRBD1. CDR3 size: 15 residues. With V trimmed by 5 bases and J by 6 bases, 10 bases remained unmatched. CDR1 is SGHTA and CDR2 is FQGNSA in the germline V gene. This chain's CDR3 is CASSGYRGRLSEAFF. The CDR3 DNA is TGTGCCAGCAGCGGGTACAGGGGGCGGCTCTCTGAAGCTTTCTTT.

This clone has just one count. Here the CDR3 reads CASSDRGGEYEQYF. The CDR3 DNA sequence: TGTGCCAGCAGTGACCGGGGGGGGGAGTACGAGCAGTACTTC. The chain employs TRBV6-1 and TRBJ2-7, with 8 nucleotides matching TRBD2. The CDR3 totals 14 residues. Looked up from germline, CDR1 is MNHNS and CDR2 is SASEGT. The junction had 5 bases not matched to a gene; V was cut back by 3 bases and J by 4 bases.

This chain connects TRBV6-5 to TRBJ1-3; D ambiguous. This CDR3 region has 16 residues. CDR1 MNHEY and CDR2 SVGAGI come from the germline V gene. V lost 3 bases and J 2 bases, leaving 14 bases between the germline ends. CDR3 sequence reads: CASSYFEGTAGNTIYF. Here the CDR3 DNA reads TGTGCCAGCAGTTATTTTGAGGGAACGGCTGGAAACACCATATATTTT.

This clone was detected only once. V and J are TRBV4-3 and TRBJ2-7; D call uncertain. The CDR3 covers 15 residues. Germline V gene data show CDR1 as LGHNA and CDR2 as YSLEER. Trimming took 2 bases from V and 3 from J, leaving 14 bases between them. This CDR3 reads CASSQQPGQHYEQYF. DNA for the CDR3: TGCGCCAGCAGCCAACAACCGGGCCAGCACTACGAGCAGTACTTC.

This rearrangement joins TRBV4-2 to TRBJ2-1, with D possibly matching TRBD2 (6 bases). Germline CDR1 LGHNA, CDR2 YNFKEQ. The ends were cut back, 1 base at V and 7 bases at J, with 8 bases in the middle. The CDR3 is 13 residues long. The DNA for the CDR3 is TGTGCCAGCAGCCAAGCGGGGGAGAATGAGCAGTTCTTC. Protein product: CASSQAGENEQFF.

The rearrangement links TRBV14 to TRBJ1-2, with 9 nucleotides matching TRBD1. The germline V gene has CDR1 SGHDN and CDR2 FVKESK. V shed 4 bases and J 6 bases; nucleotides not matched to a gene: 12. This CDR3 spans 16 amino acids. The CDR3: CASSRNLGTGKNGYTF. The CDR3 nucleotides read TGTGCCAGCAGCCGTAACCTAGGGACAGGGAAAAATGGCTACACCTTC.

This rearrangement joins TRBV5-6 to TRBJ1-4; D is undetermined. CDR3 size: 15 residues. Germline V CDR1 and CDR2: SGHDT, YYEEEE. V was trimmed by 2 bases and J by 0 bases, leaving 8 bases between them. The CDR3: CASSFRGATNEKLFF. CDR3 DNA: TGTGCCAGCAGCTTCCGGGGAGCAACTAATGAAAAACTGTTTTTT.

Here the CDR3 DNA reads TGTGCCAGCAGCCTGCCCAGTCCAACTAATGAAAAACTGTTTTTT. Translation: CASSLPSPTNEKLFF. This chain links TRBV7-9 with TRBJ1-4; no reliable D call. CDR3 length equals 15 residues. V dropped 5 bases and J dropped 0 bases, with 10 bases sitting between them. CDR1 and CDR2 from the germline V gene are SEHNR and FQNEAQ (reference sequence).

The genes are TRBV19 and TRBJ1-4; 9 bases are a match to TRBD1. Trimming removed 11 bases from V and 7 bases from J; junction bases left unmatched: 8. CDR3 length: 13 residues. CDR1 and CDR2 (germline): LNHDA, SQIVND (reference sequence). The CDR3 nucleotides read TGTGCCTCGAGGGACAGGGAGGCTGAAAAACTGTTTTTT. Protein sequence: CASRDREAEKLFF.

This chain joins TRBV28 and TRBJ1-4; no reliable D call. CDR3 size: 15 residues. Germline V gene data show CDR1 as MDHEN and CDR2 as SYDVKM. V lost 3 bases and J lost 8, with 16 bases in between. The CDR3 protein is CASSFWGEGAEKLFF. CDR3 sequence (DNA): TGTGCCAGCAGTTTTTGGGGAGAAGGAGCCGAAAAACTGTTTTTT.